Sequencing of this T cell receptor (beta chain) was carried out in a study of cytomegalovirus exposure and HLA in healthy donors. V lost 5 bases and J lost 2; bases outside the gene matches: 12. The CDR3 extends over 16 amino acids. CDR1 is SGHVS, CDR2 FNYEAQ, per germline. The protocol was immunoSEQ multiplex PCR, while the TCRdb copy is restricted to in-frame clones and leaves out a portion. The sample holds about 120,000 clones; less than 90% are singletons and the top ten take about 4.4%. Findings and caveats of the study: The classifier reportedly diagnosed cytomegalovirus status with high sensitivity and specificity.

Comments on this clone: Its antigen is currently unknown.

V usage is TRBV7-6 and J usage is TRBJ2-7; TRBD1 agrees at 7 bases. This receptor was obtained from a man younger than 35 in good health and CMV-seropositive. The sequenced material came from PBMCs. The CDR3 spells CASSVGQGQTTYEQYF. Written as DNA, the CDR3 is TGTGCCAGCAGCGTCGGCCAGGGACAGACTACCTACGAGCAGTACTTC.